This T cell receptor beta chain comes out of a study of molecular identifiers for immune sequencing clone quantification. TCRdb reprocessed the PCR reads with MiXCR, giving one entry per CDR3 protein. The table lists approximately 100,000 distinct CDR3 sequences, roughly a third of them singletons. This clonotype was observed a few times. Trimming removed 4 bases at V and 5 bases at J, with 17 bases between. This CDR3 is built from 16 residues. CDR1 is LGHDT and CDR2 is YNNKEL in the germline V gene (reference sequence). The chain is built from TRBV3-1 and TRBJ1-4, with D possibly being TRBD1 (5 bases). This receptor was taken from a human donor in good health. Some libraries in this study had Jurkat cell RNA spiked in. The sequenced sample was naive CD8+ T cells from blood, with Jurkat cell RNA spiked in. The subset here: FACS-sorted CD8+CD4-CCR7+CD45RA+ naive T cells. CDR3 protein: CASSPYWGLSNEKLFF. DNA of the CDR3: TGTGCCAGCAGCCCCTACTGGGGACTGTCAAATGAAAAACTGTTTTTT. The whole variable domain, filled in from reference TRBV3-1 and TRBJ1-4, reads DTAVSQTPKYLVTQMGNDKSIKCEQNLGHDTMYWYKQDSKKFLKIMFSYNNKELIINETVPNRFSPKSPDKAHLNLHINSLELGDSAVYFCASSPYWGLSNEKLFFGSGTQLSVL.